This T cell receptor (beta chain) was documented in a study of technical replicates of blood from a few donors. Only in-frame clones appear in the TCRdb table, and some are missing; sequencing was by immunoSEQ multiplex PCR. The data contain some 94,000 clones, about 95% of them singletons. This clonotype was sampled from a human donor in good health. Specimen: T cells isolated from PBMCs.

The CDR3, as DNA: TGTGCCAGCAGTTTCCATGCGTTCTCCTACGAGCAGTACTTC. Protein product: CASSFHAFSYEQYF. The chain employs TRBV28 and TRBJ2-7; D gene ambiguous. The germline V gene has CDR1 MDHEN and CDR2 SYDVKM. The ends were cut back, 3 bases at V and 0 bases at J, with 9 bases in the middle. The CDR3 totals 14 residues.